Presented here are 12 T cell receptor beta chains from one specimen sequenced in a study of identifying expanded T cells in peripheral blood. Sequencing was performed with immunoSEQ multiplex PCR; in TCRdb, only in-frame clones are kept and a portion is missing. The table has 75,000 to 90,000 clones, 70% to 90% seen once; the top ten hold less than 9.5%. Sequenced material: blood. Receptor source: a person aged 18 to 70 in good health.

The chain has TRBV18 and TRBJ2-1, with D possibly TRBD2 on 5 matching bases. Germline values: CDR1 KGHSH, CDR2 LQKENI. Trimming took 3 bases from V and 7 from J, leaving 19 bases between them. This CDR3 is built from 16 residues. The CDR3 protein is CASSPLLSGSVNEQFF. As DNA, the CDR3 is TGTGCCAGCTCACCCCTCTTAAGCGGATCAGTGAATGAGCAGTTCTTC.

Written as DNA, the CDR3 is TGTGCCAGCTCACCGATAGGAGGGGAGCAAACCGTGAACACTGAAGCTTTCTTT. Translating gives CASSPIGGEQTVNTEAFF. This chain links TRBV18 with TRBJ1-1; the D gene is possibly TRBD1 (5 bases). The CDR3 extends over 18 amino acids. Germline CDR1 KGHSH, CDR2 LQKENI. The germline V and J ends were trimmed by 3 bases and 0 bases, with 20 bases remaining between them.

The chain uses TRBV12-5 and TRBJ1-2; 9 bases match TRBD1. Germline values: CDR1 LGHNT, CDR2 FRNRAP. V trimming: 0 bases; J trimming: 1 base; junction bases outside the gene matches: 3. CDR3 length: 16 amino acids. The CDR3 DNA reads TGTGCTAGTGGTTTGGTACAGGGGGCGAATAACTATGGCTACACCTTC. As protein: CASGLVQGANNYGYTF.

CDR3 loop: CASSSQGPLGYGYTF. The CDR3 DNA reads TGTGCCAGCAGCTCACAGGGGCCCCTGGGCTATGGCTACACCTTC. V and J are TRBV7-2 and TRBJ1-2, with 7 bases aligning to TRBD1. This CDR3 comprises 15 residues. The germline CDR1 and CDR2 sequences are SGHTA and FQGNSA. V dropped 4 bases and J dropped 4; count of bases not matched to a gene: 9.

This chain connects TRBV30 to TRBJ1-1; no clear D. The ends were cut back, 3 bases at V and 3 bases at J, with 14 bases in the middle. This CDR3 contains 14 residues. Germline CDR1 is GTSNPN and CDR2 is SVGIG (reference sequence). CDR3 sequence reads: CAWRPYGWDTEAFF. As DNA, the CDR3 is TGTGCCTGGAGGCCCTACGGGTGGGACACTGAAGCTTTCTTT.

This chain connects TRBV11-2 to TRBJ2-2, with D perhaps TRBD2 (6 bases). The germline CDR1 and CDR2 sequences are SGHAT and FQNNGV. Trimming took off 5 bases at V and 0 bases at J, with 10 bases between the two ends. The CDR3 contains 15 residues. This CDR3 is CASSQGLTNTGELFF. The CDR3 DNA sequence: TGTGCCAGCAGCCAGGGACTGACGAACACCGGGGAGCTGTTTTTT.

This chain links TRBV29-1 with TRBJ2-5; 7 positions agree with TRBD2. The CDR3 loop spans 13 amino acids. Germline values: CDR1 SQVTM, CDR2 ANQGSEA. Trimming cost V 6 bases and J 4 bases; bases outside gene matches: 8. CDR3 in DNA: TGCAGCGTCTGGGGGGGACCAGGAGAGACCCAGTACTTC. This encodes CSVWGGPGETQYF. Full variable domain (rest looked up from reference TRBV29-1 and TRBJ2-5): SAVISQKPSRDICQRGTSLTIQCQVDSQVTMMFWYRQQPGQSLTLIATANQGSEATYESGFVIDKFPISRPNLTFSTLTVSNMSPEDSSIYLCSVWGGPGETQYFGPGTRLLVL.

This chain joins TRBV4-1 and TRBJ2-1, with 12 bases identical to TRBD2. The CDR3 extends over 15 amino acids. The junction had 8 bases not matched to a gene; V was cut back by 6 bases and J by 8 bases. Germline values: CDR1 MGHRA, CDR2 YSYEKL. DNA for the CDR3: TGCGCCAGCAGACTGCTAGCGGGGGGGCCCGATGAGCAGTTCTTC. Encoded protein: CASRLLAGGPDEQFF.

This chain connects TRBV29-1 to TRBJ2-5; 7 positions match TRBD1. The junction had 4 bases not matched to a gene; V was cut back by 3 bases and J by 3 bases. Germline lookup yields CDR1 SQVTM and CDR2 ANQGSEA. The CDR3 is 13 amino acids. CDR3 protein: CSVERDSKETQYF. The CDR3 DNA is TGCAGCGTTGAGAGGGACAGCAAAGAGACCCAGTACTTC.

CDR3 nucleotides: TGTGCCATCAGTGCTAAGGCGAACACTGAAGCTTTCTTT. Its translation is CAISAKANTEAFF. This chain connects TRBV10-3 to TRBJ1-1; D is uncertain. This CDR3 comprises 13 residues. The ends were cut back, 4 bases at V and 1 base at J, with 7 bases in the middle. Germline V lookup: CDR1 ENHRY, CDR2 SYGVKD.

V gene TRBV7-2 combines with J gene TRBJ2-1, with TRBD1 matching over 8 bases. V lost 5 bases and J lost 12; bases outside the gene matches: 6. Germline V lookup: CDR1 SGHTA, CDR2 FQGNSA. The CDR3 has 12 amino acids. The CDR3 nucleotides read TGTGCCAGCAGCCTTGACAGGGGAGGGCAGTTCTTC. This sequence encodes CASSLDRGGQFF.

The V call is TRBV19, the J call TRBJ2-5, with D perhaps TRBD1 or TRBD2 (5 bases each). Germline V CDR1 and CDR2: LNHDA, SQIVND (reference sequence). This CDR3 contains 13 residues. Trimming took off 7 bases at V and 5 bases at J, with 14 bases between the two ends. In DNA form, the CDR3 reads TGTGCCAGTAAGGCCCGAGGGGCGGAGACCCAGTACTTC. Encoded protein: CASKARGAETQYF. Together with reference TRBV19 and TRBJ2-5, the CDR3 gives the full variable domain: DGGITQSPKYLFRKEGQNVTLSCEQNLNHDAMYWYRQDPGQGLRLIYYSQIVNDFQKGDIAEGYSVSREKKESFPLTVTSAQKNPTAFYLCASKARGAETQYFGPGTRLLVL.